The entry below describes one T cell receptor beta chain. This entry is derived from a study of cytomegalovirus exposure and HLA in healthy donors. PCR involved 60 Vbeta and 13 Jbeta primers. TCRdb's table, derived via immunoSEQ multiplex PCR, lists solely in-frame clones and lacks some. In all, the sample yields around 33,000 clones. The germline V gene has CDR1 SGHRS and CDR2 YFSETQ. V shed 4 bases, J shed 6 bases, and the junction held 9 bases outside the gene matches. This CDR3 has 15 residues. Healthy individuals who donated bone marrow served as the donors. The sequence was collected from a man aged 35 to 55 in good health and CMV-seronegative. Sequencing was carried out using PBMCs. This sequence joins TRBV5-1 and TRBJ2-3, with 9 nucleotides matching TRBD1. CDR3 sequence (DNA): TGCGCCAGCAGCCCCTCGGGACAGGGCGGCGATACGCAGTATTTT. Protein sequence: CASSPSGQGGDTQYF.